The 25 T cell receptor beta chains listed next were all sequenced from one sample in a study of cytomegalovirus exposure and HLA in healthy donors (dated by TCRdb to between 2016 and 2019). Library preparation used the immunoSEQ multiplex PCR assay. For the multiplex PCR, a mixture combining 60 forward primers for TCR Vbeta segments and 13 reverse primers for TCR Jbeta segments was used. In its TCRdb copy, this immuneACCESS table keeps in-frame sequences only and misses some clones. Where compared with another copy, unresolved V genes explain less than half of these, and the others have no known cause. This sample holds about 160,000 clones; roughly 80% were observed only once. The ten largest clones represent roughly 2% of the sample. Source material: PBMCs. Receptor source: a female donor in good health and CMV-seronegative.

CDR3 in DNA: TGTGCCAGCAGCCCCACAGGGCGGGAGACCCAGTACTTC. Protein product: CASSPTGRETQYF. This sequence joins TRBV14 and TRBJ2-5, with D possibly TRBD1 on 6 matching bases. The CDR3 is 13 amino acids. The V gene lost 4 bases and the J gene lost 5 bases, with 11 bases spanning the gap. Looked up from germline, CDR1 is SGHDN and CDR2 is FVKESK.

The rearrangement links TRBV6-5 to TRBJ2-5; D possibly corresponds to TRBD2 (6 bases). The J call is uncertain, as TRBJ2-7 better fits the DNA end. CDR3 length: 15 amino acids. Germline V gene lookup returns CDR1 MNHEY and CDR2 SVGAGI. The CDR3 DNA is TGTGCCAGCAGTTACTCTAGCGGTTCCTCCTACGAGCAGTACTTC. It yields the protein CASSYSSGSSYEQYF.

This chain joins TRBV7-9 and TRBJ1-1, with D unclear. The V gene's germline CDR1 is SEHNR and CDR2 FQNEAQ (reference sequence). The CDR3 is made up of 14 amino acids. Trimming left V 7 bases short and J 4 bases short, with 16 bases between. In DNA, the CDR3 is TGTGCCAGCACCAAAGAGGGTATCGGCACTGAAGCTTTCTTT. It translates to CASTKEGIGTEAFF.

The chain joins TRBV6-1 to TRBJ1-1, with 9 bases fitting TRBD1. The CDR3 length is 15 residues. V gave up 6 bases and J gave up 0 bases; unmatched junction bases: 5. CDR1 and CDR2 from the germline V gene are MNHNS and SASEGT. The CDR3 loop is CASSDRGKLNTEAFF. CDR3 nucleotides: TGTGCCAGCAGCGACAGGGGGAAACTGAACACTGAAGCTTTCTTT.

The chain recombines TRBV11-2 with TRBJ1-1; D may be TRBD1 (5 bases). CDR3 length: 13 amino acids. Germline V CDR1 and CDR2: SGHAT, FQNNGV. V was trimmed by 8 bases and J by 3 bases, leaving 13 bases between them. Written as DNA, the CDR3 is TGTGCCAGCCGGGGGATCGGGGACACTGAAGCTTTCTTT. Translating gives CASRGIGDTEAFF.

V and J are TRBV2 and TRBJ1-4; the match to TRBD1 covers 8 bases. The germline V gene has CDR1 SNHLY and CDR2 FYNNEI. The CDR3 length is 17 residues. The V and J ends lost 6 bases and 8 bases, in that order; junction bases with no gene match: 17. DNA for the CDR3: TGTGCCAGCAGCCGAAGGGACAGGCAGGGAATCAAGGAAAAACTGTTTTTT. Its protein is CASSRRDRQGIKEKLFF.

This clone was detected only once. The chain recombines TRBV10-1 with TRBJ2-4; 8 nucleotides match TRBD2. The CDR3 sequence is 14 residues long. CDR1 and CDR2 (germline): WNHNN, SYGVQD (reference sequence). The junction had 9 bases not matched to a gene; V was cut back by 6 bases and J by 8 bases. The DNA for the CDR3 is TGCGCCAGCAGCCTCGGGGGGGCCGGAGACATTCAGTACTTC. It yields the protein CASSLGGAGDIQYF.

The chain uses TRBV15 and TRBJ2-3, with D possibly TRBD1 on 5 matching bases. The V gene lost 5 bases and the J gene lost 6 bases, with 21 bases spanning the gap. The CDR3 extends over 16 amino acids. Germline values: CDR1 LNHNV, CDR2 YYDKDF (reference sequence). CDR3 amino acids: CATSALRALNFDTQYF. The CDR3 DNA follows: TGTGCCACCAGCGCTCTCAGGGCCTTAAACTTCGATACGCAGTATTTT.

This clone was detected a few times. The V and J genes are TRBV6-6 and TRBJ1-2, with D tentatively TRBD1 (6 bases). Deletions cut 0 bases from V and 0 bases from J, with 8 bases between. The CDR3 loop spans 15 amino acids. CDR1 is MNHNY and CDR2 is SVGAGI in the germline V gene (reference sequence). CDR3 nucleotides: TGTGCCAGCAGTTACTCGACAGGTGCTAACTATGGCTACACCTTC. Its translation: CASSYSTGANYGYTF.

V gene TRBV18 combines with J gene TRBJ2-3; 11 bases agree with TRBD2. The trim removed 2 bases at V and 5 bases at J, leaving 3 bases unmatched. Germline V gene lookup returns CDR1 KGHSH and CDR2 LQKENI. The CDR3 has 15 amino acids. CDR3 in amino acids: CASSPTSGGGDTQYF. The CDR3 DNA is TGTGCCAGCTCACCAACTAGCGGGGGTGGAGATACGCAGTATTTT.

The J gene is TRBJ1-2, the V gene TRBV7-2, with TRBD1 identical over 9 bases. CDR1 is SGHTA and CDR2 is FQGNSA in the germline V gene. The ends lost 4 bases at V and 4 bases at J; junction bases unmatched: 4. CDR3 length: 14 amino acids. The DNA for the CDR3 is TGTGCCAGCAGCTCGGACAGGGGCTTCTATGGCTACACCTTC. Translating it yields CASSSDRGFYGYTF.

The chain employs TRBV6-6 and TRBJ1-1; D not resolved. The ends were cut back, 2 bases at V and 11 bases at J, with 12 bases in the middle. Germline CDR1 reads MNHNY; CDR2 reads SVGAGI (reference sequence). This CDR3 comprises 12 residues. The CDR3 here is CASSYILTGAFF. In DNA, the CDR3 is TGTGCCAGCAGTTACATCCTAACGGGGGCTTTCTTT.

The rearrangement uses TRBV7-9 and TRBJ1-3, with TRBD1 as a possible D gene (5 bases). Germline CDR1 SEHNR, CDR2 FQNEAQ (reference sequence). V lost 5 bases to trimming and J lost 0 bases, with 8 bases between them. The CDR3 totals 14 residues. This chain's CDR3 is CASSRQISGNTIYF. The CDR3 DNA follows: TGTGCCAGCAGCCGACAGATCTCTGGAAACACCATATATTTT.

On this clone: The same CDR3 also results from other DNA sequences found in this sample. The gene calls are TRBV11-2 and TRBJ1-1; D is possibly TRBD1 (6 bases). This CDR3 has 12 amino acids. The V gene lost 8 bases and the J gene lost 7 bases, with 14 bases spanning the gap. From germline, CDR1 is SGHAT and CDR2 FQNNGV. The CDR3 region is CASGSRQDEAFF. CDR3 bases: TGTGCCAGCGGGAGCCGACAGGATGAAGCTTTCTTT.

This clone was detected once. V and J are TRBV6-5 and TRBJ1-2; D may be TRBD1 (6 bases). CDR1 MNHEY and CDR2 SVGAGI come from the germline V gene. This CDR3 has 14 residues. V gave up 4 bases and J gave up 0 bases, with 9 bases separating them. The CDR3 DNA sequence: TGTGCCAGCAGTTCAGGGACATCTAACTATGGCTACACCTTC. Translating gives CASSSGTSNYGYTF.

On this clone: Distinct nucleotide sequences in the sample also encode this CDR3. This chain links TRBV9 with TRBJ2-7, with D possibly being TRBD2 (5 bases). Germline-derived CDR1 and CDR2 are SGDLS and YYNGEE. The length of the CDR3 is 11 residues. Trimming took 0 bases from V and 7 from J, leaving 5 bases between them. CDR3 in amino acids: CASSVGGEQYF. Written as DNA, the CDR3 is TGTGCCAGCAGCGTAGGCGGGGAGCAGTACTTC.

The rearrangement uses TRBV5-5 and TRBJ2-3; 7 bases agree with TRBD2. The CDR3 covers 15 residues. Germline V gives CDR1 SGHKS, CDR2 YYEKEE (reference sequence). V trimming: 4 bases; J trimming: 1 base; junction bases outside the gene matches: 6. CDR3 in amino acids: CASSQDRGGTDTQYF. The CDR3 DNA sequence: TGTGCCAGCAGCCAGGACCGGGGGGGCACAGATACGCAGTATTTT.

This clone showed up just a few times. This chain's CDR3 is CASSYNRGGYEQYF. The CDR3 coding sequence is TGTGCCAGCAGTTACAACAGGGGAGGCTACGAGCAGTACTTC. This chain joins TRBV6-5 and TRBJ2-7, with D possibly matching TRBD1 (7 bases). The CDR3 is 14 residues long. The ends were cut back, 2 bases at V and 3 bases at J, with 11 bases in the middle. Germline V gene data show CDR1 as MNHEY and CDR2 as SVGAGI.

The chain has TRBV6-5 and TRBJ2-7, with TRBD2 matching 9 bases. CDR3 length equals 14 residues. V trimming: 5 bases; J trimming: 5 bases; junction bases outside the gene matches: 7. Germline CDR1 and CDR2: MNHEY and SVGAGI. CDR3 sequence reads: CASSLGVAGDEQYF. DNA for the CDR3: TGTGCCAGCAGTCTCGGGGTAGCGGGAGACGAGCAGTACTTC.

This clone was observed many times. V usage is TRBV5-5 and J usage is TRBJ1-1; perhaps TRBD1 as D (6 bases). Germline CDR1 SGHKS, CDR2 YYEKEE (reference sequence). The CDR3 length is 16 residues. The ends were cut back, 3 bases at V and 0 bases at J, with 15 bases in the middle. CDR3 region: CASSSRGGFMNTEAFF. The CDR3 nucleotides read TGTGCCAGCAGCTCCCGAGGGGGATTCATGAACACTGAAGCTTTCTTT.

The chain uses TRBV2 and TRBJ2-1; possibly TRBD1 for D (5 bases). V lost 4 bases to trimming and J lost 0 bases, with 10 bases between them. Germline V gives CDR1 SNHLY, CDR2 FYNNEI. CDR3 length: 15 amino acids. The CDR3 loop is CASSADSVSYNEQFF. CDR3 DNA: TGTGCCAGCAGTGCCGACAGCGTCTCCTACAATGAGCAGTTCTTC.

The chain combines TRBV27 with TRBJ2-1, with a possible D match to TRBD2 (5 bases). The CDR3 is made up of 13 amino acids. Germline CDR1 reads MNHEY; CDR2 reads SMNVEV (reference sequence). The V end was cut by 0 bases, the J end by 10 bases, with 10 bases between. CDR3 coding DNA: TGTGCCAGCAGTTTATCGATTTGGGAGGAGCAGTTCTTC. This gives the protein CASSLSIWEEQFF.

V is TRBV5-1 and J is TRBJ2-2; the D gene is possibly TRBD1 (6 bases). In germline, CDR1 is SGHRS, CDR2 YFSETQ. CDR3 size: 14 residues. V was clipped by 4 bases and J by 1 base, with 8 bases between them. In DNA, the CDR3 is TGCGCCAGCAGCCGGACAGTGAACACCGGGGAGCTGTTTTTT. As protein: CASSRTVNTGELFF.

The chain combines TRBV9 with TRBJ2-3, with TRBD2 matching 9 bases. The germline CDR1 and CDR2 sequences are SGDLS and YYNGEE. The CDR3 spans 15 residues. V lost 4 bases and J lost 3; bases outside the gene matches: 6. CDR3 protein: CASSISGRGTDTQYF. CDR3 DNA sequence: TGTGCCAGCAGCATTAGCGGGAGAGGGACAGATACGCAGTATTTT.

The chain uses TRBV30 and TRBJ2-2; 9 nucleotides match TRBD2. V shed 7 bases and J 4 bases; nucleotides not matched to a gene: 7. There are 14 residues in the CDR3. Looked up from germline, CDR1 is GTSNPN and CDR2 is SVGIG (reference sequence). In DNA, the CDR3 is TGTGCCTTACCGGGACTAGCCGGCACCGGGGAGCTGTTTTTT. Its translation: CALPGLAGTGELFF.